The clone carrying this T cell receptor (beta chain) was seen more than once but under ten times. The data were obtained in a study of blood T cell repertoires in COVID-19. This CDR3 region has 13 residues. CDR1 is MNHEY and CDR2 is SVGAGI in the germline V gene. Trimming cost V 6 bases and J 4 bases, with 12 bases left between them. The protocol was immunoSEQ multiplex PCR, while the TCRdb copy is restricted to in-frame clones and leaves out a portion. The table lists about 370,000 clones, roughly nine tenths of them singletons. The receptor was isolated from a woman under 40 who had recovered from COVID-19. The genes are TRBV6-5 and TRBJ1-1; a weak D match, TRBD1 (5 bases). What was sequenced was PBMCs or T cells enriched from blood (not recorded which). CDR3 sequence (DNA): TGTGCCAGCAGGGGGGGTGGGCGCACTGAAGCTTTCTTT. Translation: CASRGGGRTEAFF.